This T cell receptor (beta chain) was sequenced in a study of cytotoxic CD8 clonotypes in ibrutinib-treated CLL (dated by TCRdb to about 2021). About the full investigation: The cohort included around 16 treatment-naive and roughly 10 relapsed/refractory patients; 17 were IGHV unmutated. Cryopreserved peripheral blood mononuclear cells were collected at three points: before therapy, at response, and at either sustained remission or disease progression. Every remission and progressive disease sample was obtained while ibrutinib was still being received by the patients. Samples at response were collected after a median of around twelve months of treatment, with a range of roughly 6 to 40 months. Responses were partial in some 24 patients and complete in 2; after median around 66 months follow-up, approximately 15 stayed in remission and roughly twelve progressed. On average, each sample yielded approximately 250,000 productive templates and about 94,000 productive rearrangements. Longitudinal samples were available for about 30% of the roughly 90 trial participants.

Sequences SGHAT (CDR1) and FQNNGV (CDR2) are obtained from the germline V gene. At the junction V is shortened by 5 bases and J by 3 bases, with 20 bases in between. Taken from cysteine to phenylalanine, the CDR3 has 16 residues. Just CDR3 DNA is preserved here, 48 bases in frame from base 1. What the work shows at the level of the full study, not this receptor alone: Baseline clonality was found to be higher than that of age-matched healthy donors and was strongly correlated with circulating CD8+ T-cell counts. At ibrutinib response clonality went up, during sustained remission it held steady, and at progression it dropped back toward baseline. Public clonotypes were rare and either contracted or stayed stable during treatment, and the rise in clonality at ibrutinib response reflected the expansion of private clonotypes. Sampling times were not matched between patients in sustained remission and patients whose disease was progressing, and lymph node repertoires were not examined.

The goal of deep resolution MiSeq sequencing was a depth between 1 in 1 million and 1 in 200,000 T cells, and coverage averaged 10x per clonotype. TCR beta libraries were generated with the immunoSEQ hsTCRB Kit. The source study handled its data this way. ImmunoSEQ Data Assistant and ImmunoSEQ Analyzer were used for data analysis, and V, D and J genes were assigned according to IMGT definitions. Clonality, which ranges from 0 to 1, was calculated by subtracting the normalized Shannon entropy of productive rearrangement frequencies from one. Only overrepresented clonotypes making up at least 0.05% of each patient's repertoire were included in the public clonotype analysis. Thirteen repertoires from age-matched healthy donors, obtained from immuneACCESS, served as clonality controls. The immuneACCESS repertoire file appears here via TCRdb, limited to in-frame rearrangements. These files lack a portion of the clones; in checked studies, under half of the deficit traces to unresolved V genes, and the cause of the others is not known. V and J calls and clone size come straight from that table; D and trimming were deduced from the DNA. This sample is represented by tens of thousands of clones; less than 85% of them were singletons. The ten largest make up around 20% of the sample.

The sample's time point label, decoded: 24 months on ibrutinib. For TCR beta library preparation, 1.5 to 2 micrograms of genomic DNA was extracted from cryopreserved PBMCs. High-throughput TCR beta sequencing was performed on longitudinal blood samples from CLL patients receiving ibrutinib monotherapy. Patients were enrolled in a phase 2 open-label single-center ibrutinib monotherapy trial. A note on this clone: Its antigen specificity is not known. No much larger clone is present one base from it, and per-base qualities are unavailable.

The TCR comes from a human donor with chronic lymphocytic leukemia. The chain employs TRBV11-2 and TRBJ2-7, with a tentative D gene TRBD2 over 5 matching bases. This material consisted of PBMCs, taken after 24 months of ibrutinib treatment. The CDR3 protein is CASSPVARTGFYEQYF. Here is the DNA: TGTGCCAGCAGCCCCGTGGCCCGCACGGGGTTCTACGAGCAGTACTTC.